This T cell receptor (beta chain) was sequenced during a study of CD8 T cells in Susac syndrome. Whole-study findings and limits: No clonal expansion appeared among CD4+ T cells in Susac patients.

Note on this clonotype: Its target is not known.

Germline lookup yields CDR1 SGHDN and CDR2 FVKESK. There are 16 residues in the CDR3. Trimming pared 0 bases from V and 1 base from J, leaving 12 bases between. Reverse transcription of roughly 0.5 to 1 ug RNA was performed with random hexamers. MiXCR, run by TCRdb on the immunoSEQ multiplex PCR reads, gives a single entry per CDR3 protein. The table has 150,000 to 200,000 distinct CDR3 sequences, roughly 94% seen once; the top ten hold 0.095% to 0.1%. The sequence was collected from a human donor with Susac syndrome. The sequencing sample was made of CD4+ T cells from PBMCs. V and J are TRBV14 and TRBJ2-5; tentative D call: TRBD2 (5 bases). Here the CDR3 DNA reads TGTGCCAGCAGCCAAGAGAAGTGGGCGGGCCAAGAGACCCAGTACTTC. As protein: CASSQEKWAGQETQYF.